One sample yielded the 21 T cell receptor beta chains listed below, sequenced in a study of T cell clonality in common variable immunodeficiency. The table came from immunoSEQ multiplex PCR; TCRdb's copy has only in-frame clones and leaves some out. The sample yields roughly 32,000 clones, without any singletons. The sequenced material came from peripheral blood mononuclear cells. The receptors stem from a person aged 18 to 70 in good health.

This clone has only a few counts. The read gets to within 3 residues of the CDR3 end, and the germline J gene fills in the rest. The chain has TRBV7-6 and TRBJ2-2; 8 bases are shared with TRBD1. The CDR3 length is 15 residues. CDR1 and CDR2 from the germline V gene are SGHVS and FNYEAQ. CDR3 DNA, as far as it was read: TGTGCCAGCAGCTTACAGGACAGGGTTAGTGAAAAG. Translated, it gives CASSLQDRVSEK. The complete CDR3 protein is CASSLQDRVSEKLFF.

This clone was detected many times. The read falls 3 residues short of the CDR3 end, and the missing part is taken from the germline J gene. This chain links TRBV5-1 with TRBJ2-2, with D perhaps TRBD2 (6 bases). The germline CDR1 and CDR2 sequences are SGHRS and YFSETQ. This CDR3 has 13 residues. The CDR3 bases that were read are TGCGCCAGTGGGGGGTCTGGGGCCAACGTG. It codes for CASGGSGANV. The whole CDR3 reads CASGGSGANVLFF. Variable domain in full (rest from reference TRBV5-1 and TRBJ2-2): KAGVTQTPRYLIKTRGQQVTLSCSPISGHRSVSWYQQTPGQGLQFLFEYFSETQRNKGNFPGRFSGRQFSNSRSEMNVSTLELGDSALYLCASGGSGANVLFFGEGSRLTVL.

The table lists this clone with many counts. From the germline J gene comes the end of the CDR3, since the read stops 3 residues before it. This chain connects TRBV3-1 (or the pseudogene TRBV3-2) to TRBJ2-7; TRBD1 agrees at 7 bases. CDR3 length equals 13 residues. Per the germline V gene, CDR1 is LGHDT and CDR2 is YNNKEL (reference sequence). V trimming: 5 bases; J trimming: 1 base; junction bases outside the gene matches: 2. Incomplete CDR3 DNA: TGTGCCAGCAGCGAACAGGGGTCCTACGAG. Residues: CASSEQGSYE. The CDR3 as a whole reads CASSEQGSYEQYF.

This clone was counted a few times. The read finishes 3 residues shy of the CDR3 end, and the germline J gene is used to complete it. V usage is TRBV7-9 and J usage is TRBJ2-1; no clear D. CDR3 size: 13 residues. With 2 bases removed from V and 2 bases from J, the gap between germline ends came to 4 bases. In germline, CDR1 is SEHNR, CDR2 FQNEAQ (reference sequence). CDR3 sequence reads: CASSLTAYNEQFF. The CDR3 DNA, read in part, is TGTGCCAGCAGCTTAACGGCCTACAATGAG.

This clone was found a few times. The DNA ends 3 residues before the CDR3 does, and the rest of the CDR3 is filled in from the germline J gene. This chain connects TRBV13 to TRBJ1-1; D is uncertain. From germline, CDR1 is PRHDT and CDR2 FYEKMQ (reference sequence). V lost 5 bases to trimming and J lost 4 bases, with 14 bases between them. The CDR3 is 14 amino acids. CDR3 DNA, as far as it was read: TGTGCCAGCAGCCCTAGCCGGCTGGCCACTGAA. It encodes CASSPSRLATE. The full CDR3 protein is CASSPSRLATEAFF.

This clone was seen many times. The CDR3 goes on 3 residues after the read ends, and that part is filled in from the germline J gene. The V gene is TRBV10-3, the J gene TRBJ2-1; the match to TRBD2 covers 9 bases. CDR3 length equals 15 residues. The J segment lost 4 bases and the V segment lost 0 bases, leaving 1 base of the junction unmatched. CDR1 and CDR2 from the germline V gene are ENHRY and SYGVKD. CDR3 region: CAISESSGGYNEQFF. CDR3 bases read: TGTGCCATCAGTGAGTCTAGCGGGGGTTACAATGAG.

This clone showed up many times. The CDR3 extends 3 residues past the end of the read, so its final part is completed from the germline J gene. The V gene is TRBV20-1, the J gene TRBJ2-7; 11 bases match TRBD2. Germline V lookup: CDR1 DFQATT, CDR2 SNEGSKA (reference sequence). V trimming: 5 bases; J trimming: 6 bases; junction bases outside the gene matches: 9. The CDR3 is 14 residues long. The DNA read from the CDR3 is TGCAGTGCTCTAAAGACTAGCGGGATATCCGAG. Amino acid sequence: CSALKTSGISE. In full, the CDR3 is CSALKTSGISEQYF.

This clone showed up many times. The read ends 3 residues before the CDR3 terminus; that terminus is restored from the germline J gene. V is TRBV19 and J is TRBJ2-3; D gene uncertain. The germline V gene has CDR1 LNHDA and CDR2 SQIVND (reference sequence). Trimming left V 3 bases short and J 0 bases short, with 7 bases between. The CDR3 spans 14 residues. CDR3 sequence: CASSMQESTDTQYF. The covered CDR3 bases are TGTGCCAGTAGTATGCAGGAAAGCACAGATACG.

At least ten counts were recorded for this clone. The read ends 3 residues early relative to the CDR3; the germline J gene fills the gap. The chain employs TRBV29-1 and TRBJ1-1; D gene unclear. V lost 4 bases and J 2 bases, leaving 11 bases between the germline ends. Germline-derived CDR1 and CDR2 are SQVTM and ANQGSEA. The CDR3 contains 13 residues. CDR3 protein: CSVGQVLNTEAFF. The DNA read from the CDR3 is TGCAGCGTTGGCCAGGTGCTTAACACTGAA.

This clone showed up many times. The CDR3 end is not reached by the read, which stops 3 residues before it; the germline J gene fills it in. The chain joins TRBV20-1 to TRBJ2-3; the match to TRBD1 covers 9 bases. Germline V gene data show CDR1 as DFQATT and CDR2 as SNEGSKA (reference sequence). The CDR3 is 15 residues long. V shed 5 bases, J shed 3 bases, and the junction held 9 bases outside the gene matches. CDR3 region: CSAGRETGGTDTQYF. CDR3 bases read: TGCAGTGCTGGCCGTGAGACAGGGGGGACAGATACG.

Note on this clone: The observed sequence ends 3 residues before the CDR3 terminus, with the missing tail filled in from the germline J gene. The genes are TRBV30 and TRBJ1-2; D is uncertain. CDR1 and CDR2 (germline): GTSNPN, SVGIG (reference sequence). CDR3 size: 13 residues. The DNA read from the CDR3 is TGTGCCTCCTTATCGCAACGAACAGATACC. Amino acids: CASLSQRTDT. The whole CDR3 reads CASLSQRTDTYTF. The full variable domain, in which reference TRBV30 and TRBJ1-2 provide the parts outside the CDR3, is SQTIHQWPATLVQPVGSPLSLECTVEGTSNPNLYWYRQAAGRGLQLLFYSVGIGQISSEVPQNLSASRPQDRQFILSSKKLLLSDSGFYLCASLSQRTDTYTFGSGTRLTVV.

Regarding this clone: The CDR3 end lies 3 residues beyond the end of the read and is filled in from the germline J gene. The chain links TRBV11-3 to TRBJ2-7; 10 nucleotides agree with TRBD1. The CDR3 totals 15 residues. Trimming took 5 bases from V and 6 from J; bases not matched to a gene: 10. The germline V gene has CDR1 SGHNT and CDR2 YENEEA. Partial CDR3 DNA: TGTGCCAGCAGCGAGGATCCGGGACAGGGGAGCGAG. This sequence encodes CASSEDPGQGSE. The whole CDR3 region reads CASSEDPGQGSEQYF.

In this sample, this clone turned up many times. Here the CDR3 reads CSVGFLGGGPNTEAFF. The part of the CDR3 DNA that was read is TGCAGCGTTGGGTTTTTGGGAGGGGGACCTAACACTGAA. V and J are TRBV29-1 and TRBJ1-1, with D possibly being TRBD1 (6 bases). Sequencing ends 3 residues short of the CDR3 end; the germline J gene provides the rest. The CDR3 extends over 16 amino acids. Germline-derived CDR1 and CDR2 are SQVTM and ANQGSEA. Trimming stripped 4 bases from V and 2 bases from J, with 20 bases between.

In this sample, this clone turned up many times. The read comes to an end 3 residues before the CDR3 does, leaving the germline J gene to fill in the end. The rearrangement uses TRBV4-2 and TRBJ2-5, with 11 bases identical to TRBD2. CDR1 is LGHNA, CDR2 YNFKEQ, per germline. CDR3 size: 18 residues. V dropped 1 base and J dropped 5; count of bases not matched to a gene: 12. CDR3 sequence reads: CASSQGLAGSPMGETQYF. The CDR3 bases that were read are TGTGCCAGCAGCCAAGGACTAGCGGGAAGTCCGATGGGGGAGACC.

The sample holds a few counts of this clone. The read halts 3 residues ahead of the CDR3 end, with the missing end drawn from the germline J gene. The chain links TRBV30 to TRBJ2-3, with TRBD1 matching 7 bases. The CDR3 length is 13 residues. Germline CDR1 and CDR2: GTSNPN and SVGIG (reference sequence). The DNA read from the CDR3 is TGTGCCTGGATGGGACAGTTCCAAGAGACG. Translating it yields CAWMGQFQET. The full-length CDR3 reads as CAWMGQFQETQYF.

This clone has ten or more counts. The read ends 3 residues before the CDR3 terminus; that terminus is restored from the germline J gene. V gene TRBV11-3 combines with J gene TRBJ2-6, with 8 nucleotides matching TRBD1. CDR1 SGHNT and CDR2 YENEEA come from the germline V gene. Trimming took 5 bases from V and 4 from J; bases not matched to a gene: 4. The CDR3 covers 15 residues. The sequenced part of the CDR3 DNA is TGTGCCAGCAGCGGACAGGGATCCGGGGCCAACGTC. Protein sequence: CASSGQGSGANV. From start to end, the CDR3 is CASSGQGSGANVLTF.

This clone was recorded many times. The CDR3 goes on 3 residues after the read ends, and that part is filled in from the germline J gene. This sequence joins TRBV7-6 and TRBJ1-1; perhaps TRBD1 as D (6 bases). Looked up from germline, CDR1 is SGHVS and CDR2 is FNYEAQ. The CDR3 is 13 amino acids. The chain's CDR3 is CASSLGVTGEAFF. CDR3 DNA, as far as it was read: TGTGCCAGCAGCTTAGGTGTCACAGGGGAA.

This clone has a count of ten or more. The observed sequence ends 3 residues before the CDR3 terminus, with the missing tail filled in from the germline J gene. The rearrangement links TRBV6-2 or TRBV6-3 to TRBJ2-5; D may be TRBD2 (5 bases). The germline CDR1 and CDR2 sequences are MNHEY and SVGEGT. This CDR3 is built from 15 residues. Trimming took 5 bases from V and 3 from J, leaving 16 bases between them. CDR3 sequence reads: CASSKLTPGKETQYF. CDR3 bases read: TGTGCCAGCAGTAAACTGACACCGGGGAAAGAGACC.

This clone showed up just a few times. The read ends 3 residues shy of where the CDR3 ends; the end is completed using the germline J gene. The chain couples TRBV30 to TRBJ1-4; D is uncertain. Germline CDR1 reads GTSNPN; CDR2 reads SVGIG (reference sequence). CDR3 length: 13 amino acids. The CDR3 DNA, read in part, is TGTGCCTGGAGTTTGGCGGATAATTCACCA. Translation: CAWSLADNSP. The full CDR3 sequence reads CAWSLADNSPLFF.

This clone was seen repeatedly, ten times or more. Incomplete CDR3 DNA: TGTGCCAGCAGCTTAAGGCCGAGGGGCACCGGGGAG. It specifies CASSLRPRGTGE. The full CDR3 reads CASSLRPRGTGELFF. V usage is TRBV7-2 and J usage is TRBJ2-2; the D gene could be TRBD1 or TRBD2 (5 bases each). The missing CDR3 end, 3 residues past where the read stops, is filled in from the germline J gene. Trimming pared 2 bases from V and 4 bases from J, leaving 11 bases between. CDR3 length: 15 residues. The germline V gene has CDR1 SGHTA and CDR2 FQGNSA.

This clone was recorded many times. From the germline J gene comes the end of the CDR3, since the read stops 3 residues before it. The genes are TRBV20-1 and TRBJ2-5; 9 nucleotides line up with TRBD2. J was trimmed by 5 bases and V by 3 bases; bases with no gene match: 10. Germline assignment: CDR1 DFQATT and CDR2 SNEGSKA (reference sequence). This CDR3 region has 15 residues. CDR3 DNA, as far as it was read: TGCAGTGCTAGCGGATGGCGGGAGGGTAGGGAGACC. Translation gives CSASGWREGRET. The CDR3 in its entirety is CSASGWREGRETQYF.